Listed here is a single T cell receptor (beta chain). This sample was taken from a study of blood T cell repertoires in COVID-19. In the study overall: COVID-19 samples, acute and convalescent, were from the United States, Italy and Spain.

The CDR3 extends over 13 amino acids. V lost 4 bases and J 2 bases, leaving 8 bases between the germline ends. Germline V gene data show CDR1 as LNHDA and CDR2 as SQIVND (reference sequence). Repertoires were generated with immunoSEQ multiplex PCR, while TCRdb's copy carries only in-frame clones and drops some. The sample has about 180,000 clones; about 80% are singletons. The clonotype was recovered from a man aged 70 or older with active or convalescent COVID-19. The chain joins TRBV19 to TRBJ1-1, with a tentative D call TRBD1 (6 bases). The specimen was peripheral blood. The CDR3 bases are TGTGCCAGTAGTACACAGGGAAACACTGAAGCTTTCTTT. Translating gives CASSTQGNTEAFF.